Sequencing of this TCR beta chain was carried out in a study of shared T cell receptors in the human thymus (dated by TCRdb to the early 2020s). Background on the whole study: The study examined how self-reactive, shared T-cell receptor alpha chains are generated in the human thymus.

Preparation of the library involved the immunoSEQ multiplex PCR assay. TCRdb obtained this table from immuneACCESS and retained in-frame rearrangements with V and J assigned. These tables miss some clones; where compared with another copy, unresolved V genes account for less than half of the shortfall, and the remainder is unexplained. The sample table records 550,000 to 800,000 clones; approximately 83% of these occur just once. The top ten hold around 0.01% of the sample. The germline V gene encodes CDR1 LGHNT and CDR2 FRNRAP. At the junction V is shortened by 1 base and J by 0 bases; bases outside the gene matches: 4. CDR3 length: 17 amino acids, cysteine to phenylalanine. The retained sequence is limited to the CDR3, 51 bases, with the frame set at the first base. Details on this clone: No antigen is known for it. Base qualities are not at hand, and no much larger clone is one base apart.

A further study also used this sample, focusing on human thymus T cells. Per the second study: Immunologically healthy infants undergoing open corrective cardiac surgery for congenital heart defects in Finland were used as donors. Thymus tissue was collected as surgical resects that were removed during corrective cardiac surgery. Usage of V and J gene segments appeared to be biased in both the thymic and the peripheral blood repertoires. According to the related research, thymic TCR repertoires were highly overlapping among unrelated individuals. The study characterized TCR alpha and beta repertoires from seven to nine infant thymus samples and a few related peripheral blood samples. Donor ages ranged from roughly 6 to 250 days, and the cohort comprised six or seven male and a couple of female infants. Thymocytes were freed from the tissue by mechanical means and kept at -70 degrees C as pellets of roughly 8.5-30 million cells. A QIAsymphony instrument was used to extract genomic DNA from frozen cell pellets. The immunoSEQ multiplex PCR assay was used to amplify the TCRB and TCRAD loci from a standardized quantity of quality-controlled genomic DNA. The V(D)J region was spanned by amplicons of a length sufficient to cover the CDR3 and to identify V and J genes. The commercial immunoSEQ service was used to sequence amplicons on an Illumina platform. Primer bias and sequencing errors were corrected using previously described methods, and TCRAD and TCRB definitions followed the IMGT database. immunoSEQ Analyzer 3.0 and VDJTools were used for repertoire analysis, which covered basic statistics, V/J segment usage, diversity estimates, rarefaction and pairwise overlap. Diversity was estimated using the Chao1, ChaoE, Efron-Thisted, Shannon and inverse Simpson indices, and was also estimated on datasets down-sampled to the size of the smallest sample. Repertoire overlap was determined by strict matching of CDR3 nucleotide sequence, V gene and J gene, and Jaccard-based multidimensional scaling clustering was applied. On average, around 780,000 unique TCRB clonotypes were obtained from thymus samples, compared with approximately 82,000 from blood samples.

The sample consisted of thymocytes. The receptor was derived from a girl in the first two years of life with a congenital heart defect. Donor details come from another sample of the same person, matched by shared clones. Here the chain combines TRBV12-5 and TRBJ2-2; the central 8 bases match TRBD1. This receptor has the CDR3 CASGLEWDRSNTGELFF. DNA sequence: TGTGCTAGTGGTTTGGAGTGGGACAGGTCGAACACCGGGGAGCTGTTTTTT.